A selection of T cell receptor beta chains follows, all from one sample in a study of blood T cell repertoires in COVID-19. Using immunoSEQ multiplex PCR, the repertoire was profiled, and TCRdb retains in-frame clones only, with some absent. The table lists about 100,000 clones, approximately 84% of them singletons. Sequencing was done on a sample of peripheral blood. These receptors were obtained from a man in his forties with active or convalescent COVID-19. CDR3s include the opening cysteine and the closing phenylalanine or tryptophan. D genes are given only for firm matches. Rows give clone size only sometimes, using once, few, many, or a class for an expanded clone.

CDR3: CASSPPRGLRTEAFF
DNA: TGTGCCAGCTCACCACCGAGGGGGCTGAGGACTGAAGCTTTCTTT
size: once
J: TRBJ1-1
D: TRBD1
V: TRBV18

CDR3: CASSYLGTGGNTIYF
DNA: TGTGCCAGCAGTTATCTCGGGACTGGTGGAAACACCATATATTTT
size: .
J: TRBJ1-3
D: .
V: TRBV6-5

CDR3: CAISEGAGGPGELFF
DNA: TGTGCCATCAGTGAGGGCGCAGGGGGCCCCGGGGAGCTGTTTTTT
size: .
J: TRBJ2-2
D: TRBD1
V: TRBV10-3

CDR3: CASSYPGYSTDTQYF
DNA: TGTGCCAGCAGTTACCCAGGATATAGCACAGATACGCAGTATTTT
size: .
J: TRBJ2-3
D: .
V: TRBV6-2/TRBV6-3

CDR3: CASSPGTSGSDTQYF
DNA: TGTGCCAGCAGCCCCGGGACTAGCGGATCAGATACGCAGTATTTT
size: .
J: TRBJ2-3
D: TRBD2
V: TRBV7-9

CDR3: CASSLRTGLNTEAFF
DNA: TGTGCCAGCAGCCTCCGGACAGGGCTGAACACTGAAGCTTTCTTT
size: .
J: TRBJ1-1
D: TRBD1
V: TRBV11-1

CDR3: CASSQGTRSSNQPQHF
DNA: TGTGCCAGCAGCCAAGGGACACGTAGTAGCAATCAGCCCCAGCATTTT
size: .
J: TRBJ1-5
D: .
V: TRBV3-1/TRBV3-2

CDR3: CASSSGQGSTIYF
DNA: TGTGCCAGCAGCTCGGGACAGGGAAGCACCATATATTTT
size: .
J: TRBJ1-3
D: TRBD1
V: TRBV13

CDR3: CASGGGFSYNEQFF
DNA: TGTGCCAGCGGGGGCGGTTTCTCCTACAATGAGCAGTTCTTC
size: .
J: TRBJ2-1
D: .
V: TRBV7-2

CDR3: CASSSIKGRGHGYTF
DNA: TGTGCCAGCAGTTCCATAAAGGGCAGGGGGCATGGCTACACCTTC
size: .
J: TRBJ1-2
D: TRBD1
V: TRBV6-5

CDR3: CASSSLLYQQETQYF
DNA: TGCGCCAGCAGCTCTCTTTTGTACCAGCAAGAGACCCAGTACTTC
size: .
J: TRBJ2-5
D: .
V: TRBV5-1

CDR3: CASSLVVEQFF
DNA: TGTGCCAGCAGTTTAGTCGTTGAGCAGTTCTTC
size: once
J: TRBJ2-1
D: .
V: TRBV12-3/TRBV12-4

CDR3: CASSQDLDQPQHF
DNA: TGCGCCAGCAGCCAAGATCTAGATCAGCCCCAGCATTTT
size: once
J: TRBJ1-5
D: .
V: TRBV4-3

CDR3: CASSVAPLDTDTQYF
DNA: TGTGCCAGCAGCGTAGCTCCACTAGACACAGATACGCAGTATTTT
size: .
J: TRBJ2-3
D: .
V: TRBV9

CDR3: CASGLTGRETQYF
DNA: TGTGCCAGCGGACTGACAGGGAGAGAGACCCAGTACTTC
size: .
J: TRBJ2-5
D: TRBD1
V: TRBV9

CDR3: CASSENSFTADTQYF
DNA: TGTGCCAGCAGCGAAAACTCTTTTACCGCAGATACGCAGTATTTT
size: .
J: TRBJ2-3
D: .
V: TRBV7-2

CDR3: CASSFSATGTGSSYEQYF
DNA: TGCGCCAGCAGCTTTTCCGCGACTGGGACAGGGAGCTCCTACGAGCAGTACTTC
size: .
J: TRBJ2-7
D: TRBD1
V: TRBV5-1

CDR3: CATSREGTVANEKLFF
DNA: TGTGCCACCAGCAGAGAGGGTACAGTTGCTAATGAAAAACTGTTTTTT
size: .
J: TRBJ1-4
D: .
V: TRBV15

CDR3: CSVGESGGGEQYF
DNA: TGCAGCGTGGGGGAGTCCGGCGGGGGCGAGCAGTACTTC
size: once
J: TRBJ2-7
D: TRBD2
V: TRBV29-1

CDR3: CASNGQVAGELFF
DNA: TGTGCCAGCAACGGACAGGTAGCCGGGGAGCTGTTTTTT
size: .
J: TRBJ2-2
D: TRBD1
V: TRBV2

CDR3: CASSERGTEAFF
DNA: TGTGCCAGCAGCGAGCGGGGCACTGAAGCTTTCTTT
size: .
J: TRBJ1-1
D: .
V: TRBV12-3/TRBV12-4

CDR3: CASSAGGRGETQYF
DNA: TGTGCCAGCAGCGCGGGGGGCCGGGGAGAGACCCAGTACTTC
size: .
J: TRBJ2-5
D: TRBD2
V: TRBV5-4